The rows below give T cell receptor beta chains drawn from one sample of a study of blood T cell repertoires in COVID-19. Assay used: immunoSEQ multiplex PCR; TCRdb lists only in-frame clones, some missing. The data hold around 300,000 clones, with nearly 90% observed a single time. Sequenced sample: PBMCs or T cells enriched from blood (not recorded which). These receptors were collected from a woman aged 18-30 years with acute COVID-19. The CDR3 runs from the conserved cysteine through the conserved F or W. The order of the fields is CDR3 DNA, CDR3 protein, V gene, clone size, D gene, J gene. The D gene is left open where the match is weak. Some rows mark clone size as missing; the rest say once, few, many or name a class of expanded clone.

TGTGCCAGCAGCTTAGGGACTAGCGGGGTGTACAATGAGCAGTTCTTC | CASSLGTSGVYNEQFF | TRBV7-2 | - | TRBD2 | TRBJ2-1
TGTGCCACCAGTGATTTAGCAGGGAACCATGGCTACACCTTC | CATSDLAGNHGYTF | TRBV24-1 | - | - | TRBJ1-2
TGTGCCAGCTCACCAAGGACAGATCCTATGAACACTGAAGCTTTCTTT | CASSPRTDPMNTEAFF | TRBV18 | - | - | TRBJ1-1
TGTGCCAGCTCACCAAACAGGGGGCCCTTAGATACGCAGTATTTT | CASSPNRGPLDTQYF | TRBV18 | once | TRBD1 | TRBJ2-3
TGTGCCAGTAGACCCCGTGGAGGGGGGGCCTTCTCTGGAAACACCATATATTTT | CASRPRGGGAFSGNTIYF | TRBV19 | - | - | TRBJ1-3
TGTGCCAGCAGTTTCTCGGGGGACAGGGACTATGGCTACACCTTC | CASSFSGDRDYGYTF | TRBV27 | - | TRBD1 | TRBJ1-2
TGTGCCAGCAGCGCCGGGACTAGCGGTTCCTACGAGCAGTACTTC | CASSAGTSGSYEQYF | TRBV9 | - | TRBD2 | TRBJ2-7
TGTGCCAGCAGCCTAATGGGACAGGGGGCGGACGAGCAGTACTTC | CASSLMGQGADEQYF | TRBV7-9 | - | TRBD1 | TRBJ2-7
TGTGCCAGCAGTCCCCGACAGGCTGGGGAGCAGTACTTC | CASSPRQAGEQYF | TRBV12-3/TRBV12-4 | - | - | TRBJ2-7
TGTGCCAGCAGTTCCGGTCAGGGGTACTATGGCTACACCTTC | CASSSGQGYYGYTF | TRBV28 | - | - | TRBJ1-2
TGTGCCAGCGGGTTAGCGGGAGGGGAACCCCATTACGAGCAGTACTTC | CASGLAGGEPHYEQYF | TRBV28 | - | TRBD2 | TRBJ2-7
TGCAGCGTCTCCCAGGGTAAGGGGACAGATACGCAGTATTTT | CSVSQGKGTDTQYF | TRBV29-1 | once | - | TRBJ2-3
TGTGCCAGCAGCCCCACCGGGAGCTCCTACGAGCAGTACTTC | CASSPTGSSYEQYF | TRBV5-4 | few | - | TRBJ2-7
TGTGCCAGCAGTGAAGCTCTGGCTAGCGGAGGAGATACGCAGTATTTT | CASSEALASGGDTQYF | TRBV6-1 | - | TRBD2 | TRBJ2-3
TGTGCCAGTAGTATCAGAGTAGGAGATAGCAATCAGCCCCAGCATTTT | CASSIRVGDSNQPQHF | TRBV19 | - | - | TRBJ1-5
TGTGCCAGCAGCTTTGAGGGACAGGGCTACACCTTC | CASSFEGQGYTF | TRBV11-1 | - | TRBD1 | TRBJ1-2
TGTGCCAGCAGTTCCGATTCATGGGACAGGGTAGCAAAGCAGTACTTC | CASSSDSWDRVAKQYF | TRBV28 | - | TRBD1 | TRBJ2-7
TGTGCCAGCAGTCCCGGGACAGGGGCTTCGGGCTACACCTTC | CASSPGTGASGYTF | TRBV28 | - | TRBD1 | TRBJ1-2
TGTGCCATCAGTGGGGACAATAATCAGCCCCAGCATTTT | CAISGDNNQPQHF | TRBV10-3 | - | - | TRBJ1-5
TGTGCCATCGGGGACAGGGCCTACGAGCAGTACTTC | CAIGDRAYEQYF | TRBV10-3 | - | TRBD1 | TRBJ2-7
TGTGCCAGCAGCAAGGACAGGGGGGACACTGAAGCTTTCTTT | CASSKDRGDTEAFF | TRBV7-2 | once | TRBD1 | TRBJ1-1
TGCAGCGTTGAAACCGGGACAGGGGGTTACGGGGAGCTGTTTTTT | CSVETGTGGYGELFF | TRBV29-1 | - | TRBD1 | TRBJ2-2
TGTGCCAGCAGTTTATCCGTGAACACTGAAGCTTTCTTT | CASSLSVNTEAFF | TRBV27 | - | - | TRBJ1-1
TGCGCCAGCCTTAGCGGGAGTTACAATGAGCAGTTCTTC | CASLSGSYNEQFF | TRBV10-2 | - | TRBD2 | TRBJ2-1
TGCAGCGTGACAGGGACTGAAGCTTTCTTT | CSVTGTEAFF | TRBV29-1 | - | TRBD1 | TRBJ1-1
TGTGCCAGCAGCAAAGCGCTGGGGCGGCAGCTGAACTATGGCTACACCTTC | CASSKALGRQLNYGYTF | TRBV21-1 | - | - | TRBJ1-2
TGTGCCAGCAGACCCGACAGGGCAGGGGGCTACACCTTC | CASRPDRAGGYTF | TRBV28 | - | TRBD1 | TRBJ1-2
TGTGCCAGCAGCACCTTAGGGACAGGCGAGCGTCAGACCTTC | CASSTLGTGERQTF | TRBV3-1/TRBV3-2 | - | TRBD1 | TRBJ1-2
TGTGCCAGCAGCCTTACGAGCGGGAGGGAGGGGACCCAGTACTTC | CASSLTSGREGTQYF | TRBV3-1/TRBV3-2 | - | TRBD2 | TRBJ2-5
TGTGCCATCAGGCAGGAGGGCGGGACTCTAAATGAGCAGTTCTTC | CAIRQEGGTLNEQFF | TRBV10-3 | - | - | TRBJ2-1
TGTGCCAGCAGTGAAGACCTGGGCCTCTACAATGAGCAGTTCTTC | CASSEDLGLYNEQFF | TRBV2 | - | - | TRBJ2-1
TGTGCCAGTAGTATCGGGGTGGGAAACGAGCAGTACTTC | CASSIGVGNEQYF | TRBV19 | medium-sized | - | TRBJ2-7
TGTGCCAGCTCACCCTCACTGGGTGGGGGGTCACCTTTGAACACTGAAGCTTTCTTT | CASSPSLGGGSPLNTEAFF | TRBV18 | - | - | TRBJ1-1
TGTGCCAGCAGTTACGGGACAGGGCTGAACACTGAAGCTTTCTTT | CASSYGTGLNTEAFF | TRBV6-2/TRBV6-3 | - | TRBD1 | TRBJ1-1
TGCGCCAGCAGCCCTTTACAGGGGAAGGGCTACACCTTC | CASSPLQGKGYTF | TRBV23-1 | - | TRBD1 | TRBJ1-2
TGTGCCAGCTCACCAGTTCTCGGAGATGACTCTGGGGCCAACGTCCTGACTTTC | CASSPVLGDDSGANVLTF | TRBV18 | - | - | TRBJ2-6
TGTGCCAGTGCCCTTGACGGGAGGGGGGGAGAGACCCAGTACTTC | CASALDGRGGETQYF | TRBV19 | - | TRBD2 | TRBJ2-5
TGTGCCAGCAGCTTGAAGACAGGGCCCTCCTACGAGCAGTACTTC | CASSLKTGPSYEQYF | TRBV7-2 | - | TRBD1 | TRBJ2-7
TGCATAACGACAGGAGGCGCCGAAGCTTTCTTT | CITTGGAEAFF | TRBV20-1 | - | - | TRBJ1-1
TGTGCCAGTAGACTCGGGACAGGGCTCGGTTCACCCCTCCACTTT | CASRLGTGLGSPLHF | TRBV19 | - | TRBD1 | TRBJ1-6